These 27 T cell receptor beta chains came from one sample sequenced in a study of T cell responses to AZD1222 COVID-19 vaccine. Assay used: immunoSEQ multiplex PCR; TCRdb lists only in-frame clones, some missing. The sample yields more than 100,000 clones, approximately 90% seen once. Material: peripheral blood, obtained on day 0 of AZD1222 vaccination. The source is an adult in good health.

V is TRBV18 and J is TRBJ1-5; TRBD1 is a possible D gene (6 bases). This CDR3 is 17 amino acids long. Germline assignment: CDR1 KGHSH and CDR2 LQKENI. Trimming stripped 3 bases from V and 4 bases from J, with 19 bases between. The CDR3 DNA follows: TGTGCCAGCTCACCGAACCGGGGGGGCGGATTAAATCAGCCCCAGCATTTT. It encodes CASSPNRGGGLNQPQHF. Filled out from reference TRBV18 and TRBJ1-5, the complete variable domain reads NAGVMQNPRHLVRRRGQEARLRCSPMKGHSHVYWYRQLPEEGLKFMVYLQKENIIDESGMPKERFSAEFPKEGPSILRIQQVVRGDSAAYFCASSPNRGGGLNQPQHFGDGTRLSIL.

This sequence joins TRBV30 and TRBJ1-1; D remains unclear. This CDR3 has 13 residues. The germline V gene has CDR1 GTSNPN and CDR2 SVGIG (reference sequence). V lost 0 bases, J lost 2 bases, and 7 bases lay in between. CDR3 protein: CAWSVLPNTEAFF. Written as DNA, the CDR3 is TGTGCCTGGAGTGTACTACCTAACACTGAAGCTTTCTTT.

This rearrangement joins TRBV19 to TRBJ2-5; D remains unclear. The germline CDR1 and CDR2 sequences are LNHDA and SQIVND (reference sequence). This CDR3 spans 13 amino acids. The V gene lost 4 bases and the J gene lost 0 bases, with 6 bases spanning the gap. The CDR3 DNA reads TGTGCCAGTAGTACTCGGGACCAAGAGACCCAGTACTTC. This translates into CASSTRDQETQYF. Variable domain in full (rest from reference TRBV19 and TRBJ2-5): DGGITQSPKYLFRKEGQNVTLSCEQNLNHDAMYWYRQDPGQGLRLIYYSQIVNDFQKGDIAEGYSVSREKKESFPLTVTSAQKNPTAFYLCASSTRDQETQYFGPGTRLLVL.

The CDR3 loop is CAWRGGGINQPQHF. In DNA, the CDR3 is TGTGCCTGGAGGGGGGGAGGGATCAATCAGCCCCAGCATTTT. The chain employs TRBV30 and TRBJ1-5; the D gene is possibly TRBD1 (5 bases). The CDR3 spans 14 residues. V was cut by 3 bases and J by 3 bases, with 12 bases left in between. Looked up from germline, CDR1 is GTSNPN and CDR2 is SVGIG (reference sequence).

The chain has TRBV2 and TRBJ1-6; D is unresolved. The CDR3 is 13 amino acids. With 7 bases removed from V and 0 bases from J, the gap between germline ends came to 4 bases. Germline V gene sequence: CDR1 SNHLY, CDR2 FYNNEI. In DNA form, the CDR3 reads TGTGCCAGCACGAGCTCCTATAATTCACCCCTCCACTTT. Residues: CASTSSYNSPLHF.

This chain uses TRBV3-1 (or the pseudogene TRBV3-2) with TRBJ1-3, with D unresolved. Germline V lookup: CDR1 LGHDT, CDR2 YNNKEL (reference sequence). CDR3 length: 13 amino acids. V shed 2 bases and J shed 0 bases, with 2 bases lying between them. The CDR3 region has the DNA TGTGCCAGCAGCCAAAACTCTGGAAACACCATATATTTT. Translation gives CASSQNSGNTIYF.

This rearrangement joins TRBV19 to TRBJ1-4; D gene unclear. The ends were cut back, 7 bases at V and 1 base at J, with 13 bases in the middle. The CDR3 contains 15 residues. The germline CDR1 and CDR2 sequences are LNHDA and SQIVND (reference sequence). CDR3 amino acids: CASTGRFGTNEKLFF. The CDR3 DNA follows: TGTGCCAGTACTGGTCGGTTTGGAACTAATGAAAAACTGTTTTTT.

J is TRBJ1-1 and V is TRBV7-9; a weak D match, TRBD1 (5 bases). CDR1 and CDR2 from the germline V gene are SEHNR and FQNEAQ (reference sequence). Trimming shortened V by 5 bases and J by 1 base, and 11 bases separated the two germline ends. The CDR3 is made up of 14 amino acids. The CDR3 sequence is CASSLGLTNTEAFF. The CDR3 DNA reads as TGTGCCAGCAGCCTGGGACTGACGAACACTGAAGCTTTCTTT.

The genes are TRBV28 and TRBJ2-1; TRBD2 matches 7 bases. V trimming: 7 bases; J trimming: 7 bases; junction bases outside the gene matches: 10. CDR3 length: 14 residues. CDR1 MDHEN and CDR2 SYDVKM come from the germline V gene. CDR3 in DNA: TGTGCCAGCAATAGTCCGGCGGGAGTTAATGAGCAGTTCTTC. It is translated as CASNSPAGVNEQFF.

The sample holds one count of this clone. V is TRBV24-1 and J is TRBJ2-5; D is undetermined. The CDR3 consists of 12 residues. Germline CDR1 reads KGHDR; CDR2 reads SFDVKD. The V end lost 3 bases, the J end lost 9 bases, and 10 bases lay between the germline ends. The CDR3 DNA sequence: TGTGCCACCAGTGATCCTGGTGGGTCCCAGTACTTC. Its translation is CATSDPGGSQYF.

Only one count was recorded for this clone. The chain uses TRBV6-6 and TRBJ1-5, with D uncertain. Germline CDR1 MNHNY, CDR2 SVGAGI (reference sequence). This CDR3 comprises 14 residues. Trimming stripped 1 base from V and 7 bases from J, with 11 bases between. The CDR3 coding sequence is TGTGCCAGCAGTTACTTCAGAGGTTCGCAGCCCCAGCATTTT. Translated, it gives CASSYFRGSQPQHF.

The chain couples TRBV18 to TRBJ1-1, with 10 bases fitting TRBD1. V dropped 3 bases and J dropped 2; count of bases not matched to a gene: 9. Germline CDR1 is KGHSH and CDR2 is LQKENI. The CDR3 spans 17 residues. CDR3 in amino acids: CASSPRPETGGNTEAFF. CDR3 nucleotide sequence: TGTGCCAGCTCACCCCGCCCAGAGACAGGGGGCAACACTGAAGCTTTCTTT.

The V gene is TRBV7-9, the J gene TRBJ2-2, with unresolved D. Trimming left V 7 bases short and J 1 base short, with 7 bases between. CDR3 size: 13 residues. Germline lookup yields CDR1 SEHNR and CDR2 FQNEAQ (reference sequence). DNA of the CDR3: TGTGCCAGCAAAAAGGGGAACACCGGGGAGCTGTTTTTT. Its translation is CASKKGNTGELFF.

This clone appeared once. The J gene is TRBJ2-7, the V gene TRBV5-4, with D possibly matching TRBD1 (5 bases). Between the trimmed V and J ends, which lost 0 bases and 2 bases, there was a span of 12 bases. Germline CDR1 and CDR2: SGHNT and YYREEE (reference sequence). This CDR3 has 15 amino acids. The CDR3 sequence: CASSLGRGPAYEQYF. CDR3 coding DNA: TGTGCCAGCAGCTTGGGAAGGGGCCCAGCCTACGAGCAGTACTTC.

As regards this clone: This sample also contains other DNA sequences that code for the same CDR3. The chain couples TRBV12-3 or TRBV12-4 to TRBJ2-5; D is undetermined. CDR3 length: 12 amino acids. V lost 3 bases and J 5 bases, leaving 7 bases between the germline ends. The CDR3 DNA reads as TGTGCCAGCAGTTTCTCCGGGGAGACCCAGTACTTC. It yields the protein CASSFSGETQYF.

The chain uses TRBV18 and TRBJ2-1; 12 nucleotides line up with TRBD2. The CDR3 has 15 amino acids. From germline, CDR1 is KGHSH and CDR2 LQKENI. Trimming removed 4 bases from V and 4 bases from J; junction bases left unmatched: 2. The CDR3 loop is CASSLLAGGYNEQFF. CDR3 nucleotide sequence: TGTGCCAGCTCACTACTAGCGGGAGGTTACAATGAGCAGTTCTTC.

The J gene is TRBJ1-2, the V gene TRBV30; no definite D call. Germline CDR1 and CDR2: GTSNPN and SVGIG (reference sequence). The CDR3 consists of 15 residues. Trimming removed 0 bases from V and 8 bases from J, with 19 bases in between. The CDR3, as DNA: TGTGCCTGGAGTGTACCCCCCACTCAATTGGGGGGCTACACCTTC. It yields the protein CAWSVPPTQLGGYTF.

The chain couples TRBV29-1 to TRBJ1-3; a weak D match, TRBD1 (5 bases). Germline V lookup: CDR1 SQVTM, CDR2 ANQGSEA. The CDR3 runs to 16 residues. The ends were cut back, 8 bases at V and 0 bases at J, with 20 bases in the middle. CDR3 in DNA: TGCAGCATTACACGGGGGGGTTCATCCTCTGGAAACACCATATATTTT. Protein sequence: CSITRGGSSSGNTIYF.

The chain carries TRBV9 and TRBJ2-2; the D gene is possibly TRBD1 (6 bases). Germline CDR1 SGDLS, CDR2 YYNGEE. The CDR3 consists of 14 residues. Trimming removed 3 bases at V and 4 bases at J, with 10 bases between. The CDR3 sequence: CASSGTVTTGELFF. CDR3 nucleotide sequence: TGTGCCAGCAGCGGGACAGTGACCACCGGGGAGCTGTTTTTT.

The CDR3 loop is CASSRDRGWQYF. The CDR3 DNA reads TGTGCCAGCAGCCGGGACAGGGGTTGGCAGTACTTC. The J gene is TRBJ2-7, the V gene TRBV7-9; 10 bases are shared with TRBD1. J gave up 9 bases and V 5 bases, and 4 bases lay outside the gene matches. The CDR3 extends over 12 amino acids. Germline V gives CDR1 SEHNR, CDR2 FQNEAQ (reference sequence).

The CDR3 reads CAYRQSTDTQYF. The CDR3 coding sequence is TGTGCCTATAGACAGAGCACAGATACGCAGTATTTT. The V and J genes are TRBV30 and TRBJ2-3; a possible D gene is TRBD1 (5 bases). Trimming stripped 7 bases from V and 0 bases from J, with 8 bases between. The germline gives CDR1 GTSNPN, CDR2 SVGIG (reference sequence). The CDR3 sequence is 12 residues long. The variable domain in full, completed from reference TRBV30 and TRBJ2-3, reads SQTIHQWPATLVQPVGSPLSLECTVEGTSNPNLYWYRQAAGRGLQLLFYSVGIGQISSEVPQNLSASRPQDRQFILSSKKLLLSDSGFYLCAYRQSTDTQYFGPGTRLTVL.

This rearrangement joins TRBV24-1 to TRBJ2-1, with D tentatively TRBD2 (6 bases). Between the trimmed V and J ends, which lost 4 bases and 5 bases, there was a span of 14 bases. This CDR3 is 15 amino acids long. CDR1 and CDR2 from the germline V gene are KGHDR and SFDVKD. CDR3 loop: CATSDPRGGDNEQFF. The CDR3 nucleotides are TGTGCCACCAGTGACCCGCGGGGTGGAGACAATGAGCAGTTCTTC.

The rearrangement uses TRBV28 and TRBJ1-1; 8 bases map to TRBD1. Germline assignment: CDR1 MDHEN and CDR2 SYDVKM. J lost 7 bases, V lost 6 bases, and 7 bases had no gene match. The CDR3 is 13 amino acids. The CDR3 loop reads CASSITGTGEAFF. Here the CDR3 DNA reads TGTGCCAGCAGCATAACAGGGACAGGTGAAGCTTTCTTT.

J is TRBJ1-5 and V is TRBV20-1; 7 bases are shared with TRBD1. The CDR3 is 13 residues long. J gave up 6 bases and V 3 bases, and 5 bases lay outside the gene matches. Germline CDR1 DFQATT, CDR2 SNEGSKA (reference sequence). The CDR3 DNA reads as TGCAGTGCTAGTGGACAGGTCGGTCAGCCCCAGCATTTT. Translating it yields CSASGQVGQPQHF.

The J gene is TRBJ2-2, the V gene TRBV6-1; the D is unclear. The length of the CDR3 is 13 residues. Looked up from germline, CDR1 is MNHNS and CDR2 is SASEGT. Trimming left V 3 bases short and J 6 bases short, with 8 bases between. CDR3 residues: CASSEGWAGELFF. The CDR3 DNA sequence: TGTGCCAGCAGTGAGGGGTGGGCCGGGGAGCTGTTTTTT.

This chain links TRBV9 with TRBJ2-4, with D unclear. Looked up from germline, CDR1 is SGDLS and CDR2 is YYNGEE. The V end was cut by 5 bases, the J end by 1 base, with 13 bases between. CDR3 length equals 15 residues. The DNA for the CDR3 is TGTGCCAGCAGAGGCGGACCTCTCGCCAAAAACATTCAGTACTTC. It encodes CASRGGPLAKNIQYF.

This rearrangement joins TRBV2 to TRBJ2-1; 12 bases line up with TRBD2. The CDR3 is made up of 19 amino acids. Germline CDR1 is SNHLY and CDR2 is FYNNEI. V shed 6 bases and J 5 bases; nucleotides not matched to a gene: 17. The CDR3 is CASSHAVASGGGINNEQFF. In nucleotides, the CDR3 is TGTGCCAGCAGCCATGCCGTGGCTAGCGGGGGGGGAATTAACAATGAGCAGTTCTTC. The entire variable domain, with the rest obtained from reference TRBV2 and TRBJ2-1, is as follows: EPEVTQTPSHQVTQMGQEVILRCVPISNHLYFYWYRQILGQKVEFLVSFYNNEISEKSEIFDDQFSVERPDGSNFTLKIRSTKLEDSAMYFCASSHAVASGGGINNEQFFGPGTRLTVL.